The 27 T cell receptor beta chains below come from one sample, sequenced in a study of neurological immune-mediated disorders. Using its own MiXCR run on the 5' RACE reads, TCRdb lists one record per CDR3 protein. There are approximately 48,000 distinct CDR3 sequences in the sample; approximately 3% occur only once, and around 15% lies in the top ten. Sequencing used PBMCs. Every receptor here comes from a woman aged 50 to 65 with multiple sclerosis.

This clonotype was observed many times. The chain couples TRBV6-5 to TRBJ2-3; TRBD2 is a possible D gene (7 bases). Trimming left V 4 bases short and J 1 base short, with 12 bases between. Germline V gene data show CDR1 as MNHEY and CDR2 as SVGAGI. The CDR3 spans 15 residues. CDR3 bases: TGTGCCAGCAGTTTCTCGGGGGGCGGCACAGATACGCAGTATTTT. Its translation: CASSFSGGGTDTQYF.

This clonotype was seen repeatedly, ten times or more. This clone may be a read error of a much larger clone one base away. The chain links TRBV3-1 to TRBJ2-3; TRBD2 aligns across 7 bases. This CDR3 comprises 13 residues. CDR1 LGHDT and CDR2 YNNKEL come from the germline V gene (reference sequence). CDR3 DNA: TGTGCCAGCAGCCCCAAGGGAGGGGTGGGTTCTAGTTTC. This codes for CASSPKGGVGSSF.

This clonotype was detected ten times or more. The V and J genes are TRBV5-1 and TRBJ2-1; D tentatively reads TRBD1 or TRBD2 (5 bases each). Germline loops: CDR1 SGHRS, CDR2 YFSETQ. The V gene lost 7 bases and the J gene lost 9 bases, with 20 bases spanning the gap. The CDR3 consists of 14 residues. This CDR3 reads CASAEGLAGGEQFF. CDR3 coding DNA: TGCGCCAGCGCCGAGGGTCTGGCTGGGGGTGAGCAGTTCTTC. Drawing the rest from reference TRBV5-1 and TRBJ2-1, the complete variable domain is KAGVTQTPRYLIKTRGQQVTLSCSPISGHRSVSWYQQTPGQGLQFLFEYFSETQRNKGNFPGRFSGRQFSNSRSEMNVSTLELGDSALYLCASAEGLAGGEQFFGPGTRLTVL.

This clonotype was seen ten or more times. V usage is TRBV20-1 and J usage is TRBJ2-3, with no clear D. Germline V lookup: CDR1 DFQATT, CDR2 SNEGSKA (reference sequence). Trimming removed 4 bases from V and 4 bases from J, with 6 bases in between. The CDR3 totals 11 residues. The CDR3 loop reads CSATNADTQYF. DNA for the CDR3: TGCAGTGCTACCAACGCAGATACGCAGTATTTT.

The table lists this clonotype with many counts. V and J are TRBV4-1 and TRBJ1-4, with a tentative D call TRBD1 (5 bases). The CDR3 has 13 residues. V was trimmed by 1 base and J by 6 bases, leaving 6 bases between them. Germline CDR1 reads MGHRA; CDR2 reads YSYEKL. The CDR3 sequence: CASSQAGDEKLFF. The CDR3 region has the DNA TGCGCCAGCAGCCAAGCGGGGGATGAAAAACTGTTTTTT.

This clonotype was recorded many times. The V call is TRBV5-1, the J call TRBJ2-5; 7 nucleotides match TRBD2. From germline, CDR1 is SGHRS and CDR2 YFSETQ. V trimming: 3 bases; J trimming: 5 bases; junction bases outside the gene matches: 4. The CDR3 contains 13 residues. The CDR3 loop is CASSSIGGETQYF. CDR3 nucleotide sequence: TGCGCCAGCAGCTCAATCGGGGGGGAGACCCAGTACTTC.

There are many counts of this clonotype. The chain is built from TRBV12-3 or TRBV12-4 and TRBJ2-1; a possible D gene is TRBD2 (6 bases). With 7 bases removed from V and 4 bases from J, the gap between germline ends came to 14 bases. The length of the CDR3 is 14 residues. The CDR3 DNA sequence: TGTGCCAGCACCCTTGGGGGAGGATACAATGAGCAGTTCTTC. This translates into CASTLGGGYNEQFF.

This clonotype was seen ten or more times. V usage is TRBV5-1 and J usage is TRBJ2-2; 12 bases agree with TRBD2. V lost 5 bases and J lost 6; bases outside the gene matches: 5. Per the germline V gene, CDR1 is SGHRS and CDR2 is YFSETQ. CDR3 length: 15 amino acids. The CDR3 DNA reads as TGCGCCAGCAGAGGACTAGCGGGATCGGCCGGGGAGCTGTTTTTT. Translation: CASRGLAGSAGELFF.

This clonotype has at least ten counts. The CDR3 here is CSARVRSTYEQYF. Here the CDR3 DNA reads TGCAGTGCTAGAGTTCGGAGCACCTACGAGCAGTACTTC. The chain couples TRBV20-1 to TRBJ2-7; D remains unclear. The ends were cut back, 1 base at V and 2 bases at J, with 9 bases in the middle. Germline CDR1 DFQATT, CDR2 SNEGSKA (reference sequence). The CDR3 spans 13 residues.

This clonotype was observed many times. The chain employs TRBV7-2 and TRBJ2-7; D remains unclear. Trimming took 1 base from V and 2 from J, leaving 12 bases between them. CDR3 size: 15 residues. The germline V gene encodes CDR1 SGHTA and CDR2 FQGNSA. The CDR3 reads CASSLEGSIAYEQYF. The CDR3 DNA is TGTGCCAGCAGCTTAGAAGGGTCTATCGCCTACGAGCAGTACTTC.

This clonotype was counted ten times or more. J is TRBJ2-2 and V is TRBV20-1, with 9 bases fitting TRBD1. Losses at the gene ends were 6 bases for V and 6 bases for J; bases not matched to a gene: 11. CDR1 is DFQATT, CDR2 SNEGSKA, per germline (reference sequence). The CDR3 spans 15 residues. In DNA form, the CDR3 reads TGCAGTGCGGGGCGGGACAGGGCATACTCCGGGGAGCTGTTTTTT. This sequence encodes CSAGRDRAYSGELFF.

There are many counts of this clonotype. The chain uses TRBV7-9 and TRBJ1-1, with D possibly TRBD1 on 6 matching bases. Trimming took 5 bases from V and 0 from J, leaving 10 bases between them. The germline CDR1 and CDR2 sequences are SEHNR and FQNEAQ (reference sequence). This CDR3 has 14 residues. Here the CDR3 reads CASSARQVNTEAFF. The CDR3 DNA is TGTGCCAGCAGCGCTCGACAGGTGAACACTGAAGCTTTCTTT.

This clonotype occurred many times. The V gene is TRBV20-1, the J gene TRBJ2-2, with 12 bases identical to TRBD1. This CDR3 has 18 residues. CDR1 DFQATT and CDR2 SNEGSKA come from the germline V gene (reference sequence). The ends lost 0 bases at V and 4 bases at J; junction bases unmatched: 9. This CDR3 reads CSARDPMGQGARTGELFF. The CDR3 DNA follows: TGCAGTGCTAGAGATCCAATGGGACAGGGGGCCCGCACCGGGGAGCTGTTTTTT.

At least ten counts were recorded for this clonotype. V is TRBV5-1 and J is TRBJ1-5; no definite D call. Germline values: CDR1 SGHRS, CDR2 YFSETQ. The CDR3 has 14 residues. The germline V and J ends were trimmed by 0 bases and 11 bases, with 15 bases remaining between them. CDR3 in amino acids: CASSLGPPEWAQHF. As DNA, the CDR3 is TGCGCCAGCAGCTTGGGTCCTCCAGAATGGGCCCAGCATTTT. The entire variable domain, with the rest obtained from reference TRBV5-1 and TRBJ1-5, is as follows: KAGVTQTPRYLIKTRGQQVTLSCSPISGHRSVSWYQQTPGQGLQFLFEYFSETQRNKGNFPGRFSGRQFSNSRSEMNVSTLELGDSALYLCASSLGPPEWAQHFGDGTRLSIL.

The gene calls are TRBV25-1 and TRBJ1-1; D gene ambiguous. This CDR3 contains 15 residues. The germline gives CDR1 MGHDK, CDR2 SYGVNS. Trimming shortened V by 2 bases and J by 8 bases, and 18 bases separated the two germline ends. CDR3 sequence: CASSELRIGLTEAFF. The CDR3 DNA is TGTGCCAGCAGTGAACTCAGGATAGGGCTCACCGAAGCTTTCTTT.

This clonotype was detected many times. The gene calls are TRBV10-3 and TRBJ1-3; D might be TRBD1 (5 bases). The CDR3 totals 17 residues. CDR1 is ENHRY, CDR2 SYGVKD, per germline. With 2 bases removed from V and 4 bases from J, the gap between germline ends came to 18 bases. DNA of the CDR3: TGTGCCATCAGTGAGGTTCCCGGTTCGGGGCCCGGAAACACCATATATTTT. It codes for CAISEVPGSGPGNTIYF.

This clonotype was observed many times. The V gene is TRBV29-1, the J gene TRBJ1-5; TRBD1 is a possible D gene (6 bases). Germline CDR1 reads SQVTM; CDR2 reads ANQGSEA. CDR3 length equals 13 residues. V was clipped by 7 bases and J by 2 bases, with 12 bases between them. Written as DNA, the CDR3 is TGCAGCGGAACAGGGTTAGGCAATCAGCCCCAGCATTTT. Protein: CSGTGLGNQPQHF.

This clonotype has ten or more counts. This sequence joins TRBV5-1 and TRBJ1-1; TRBD1 might be the D (5 bases). Germline lookup yields CDR1 SGHRS and CDR2 YFSETQ. The CDR3 extends over 14 amino acids. With 6 bases removed from V and 4 bases from J, the gap between germline ends came to 16 bases. The CDR3 DNA sequence: TGCGCCAGCACACCTCAAGCGGGGGTCACTGAAGCTTTCTTT. It translates to CASTPQAGVTEAFF.

Many counts were recorded for this clonotype. The V call is TRBV20-1, the J call TRBJ1-5; TRBD1 might be the D (5 bases). Trimming took 6 bases from V and 6 from J, leaving 12 bases between them. The CDR3 is made up of 12 amino acids. Germline CDR1 reads DFQATT; CDR2 reads SNEGSKA (reference sequence). DNA of the CDR3: TGCAGTGCGGCCGGGGGGAGTCAGCCCCAGCATTTT. This sequence encodes CSAAGGSQPQHF.

This clonotype was detected many times. The chain has TRBV5-1 and TRBJ2-1, with 13 bases identical to TRBD2. Trimming removed 1 base from V and 9 bases from J; junction bases left unmatched: 10. This CDR3 contains 17 residues. In germline, CDR1 is SGHRS, CDR2 YFSETQ. Here the CDR3 reads CASSLISTSGGAGEQFF. The CDR3 bases are TGCGCCAGCAGCTTGATCTCTACTAGCGGGGGGGCGGGTGAGCAGTTCTTC.

There are many counts of this clonotype. The chain carries TRBV24-1 and TRBJ2-5, with 10 bases fitting TRBD1. The length of the CDR3 is 13 residues. The V and J ends lost 9 bases and 5 bases, in that order; junction bases with no gene match: 5. Per the germline V gene, CDR1 is KGHDR and CDR2 is SFDVKD. Here the CDR3 reads CATGTGEMETQYF. The CDR3, as DNA: TGTGCCACCGGGACAGGGGAGATGGAGACCCAGTACTTC.

This clonotype came up many times. The rearrangement links TRBV5-1 to TRBJ2-1; weak D call: TRBD2 (6 bases). CDR3 size: 15 residues. Trimming stripped 4 bases from V and 7 bases from J, with 18 bases between. The germline V gene has CDR1 SGHRS and CDR2 YFSETQ. The CDR3 sequence: CASSPDYPPGNEQFF. DNA of the CDR3: TGCGCCAGCAGCCCGGACTATCCCCCAGGGAATGAGCAGTTCTTC. Together with reference TRBV5-1 and TRBJ2-1, the CDR3 gives the full variable domain: KAGVTQTPRYLIKTRGQQVTLSCSPISGHRSVSWYQQTPGQGLQFLFEYFSETQRNKGNFPGRFSGRQFSNSRSEMNVSTLELGDSALYLCASSPDYPPGNEQFFGPGTRLTVL.

This clonotype was detected ten times or more. The CDR3 region has the DNA TGCAGCGTCGCGGGGGGGGTCAACAATGAGCAGTTCTTC. Protein: CSVAGGVNNEQFF. The chain recombines TRBV29-1 with TRBJ2-1; 9 nucleotides align to TRBD2. This CDR3 comprises 13 residues. Trimming took 6 bases from V and 5 from J; bases not matched to a gene: 5. Germline values: CDR1 SQVTM, CDR2 ANQGSEA.

This clonotype appeared many times. The chain is built from TRBV6-6 and TRBJ2-3, with D possibly TRBD1 on 5 matching bases. CDR1 MNHNY and CDR2 SVGAGI come from the germline V gene (reference sequence). This CDR3 has 14 amino acids. Trimming stripped 6 bases from V and 2 bases from J, with 12 bases between. Written as DNA, the CDR3 is TGTGCCAGCAGCTACCCAGGGAACACAGATACGCAGTATTTT. Residues: CASSYPGNTDTQYF.

This clonotype was seen many times. This chain joins TRBV20-1 and TRBJ2-3, with 7 bases lining up with TRBD2. Unmatched junction bases numbered 13, after V lost 4 bases and J lost 6 bases. Per the germline V gene, CDR1 is DFQATT and CDR2 is SNEGSKA (reference sequence). This CDR3 contains 15 residues. As DNA, the CDR3 is TGCAGTGCTAACCGACCCCCCCTGGGGGGGGATACGCAGTATTTT. Its translation is CSANRPPLGGDTQYF.

This clonotype was seen many times. The gene calls are TRBV25-1 and TRBJ2-7; 12 nucleotides line up with TRBD1. V shed 2 bases and J 9 bases; nucleotides not matched to a gene: 5. This CDR3 contains 14 residues. The germline V gene has CDR1 MGHDK and CDR2 SYGVNS. CDR3 residues: CASSEPGQGAMQYF. The CDR3 region has the DNA TGTGCCAGCAGTGAACCGGGACAGGGGGCGATGCAGTACTTC.

This clonotype has ten or more counts. This chain joins TRBV7-9 and TRBJ2-5; 7 nucleotides align to TRBD1. V lost 3 bases and J lost 5; bases outside the gene matches: 12. The CDR3 is 16 amino acids. From germline, CDR1 is SEHNR and CDR2 FQNEAQ (reference sequence). CDR3 DNA sequence: TGTGCCAGCAGCTTCTCGGACAGGTTGAGTCGGGAGACCCAGTACTTC. Translated, it gives CASSFSDRLSRETQYF.